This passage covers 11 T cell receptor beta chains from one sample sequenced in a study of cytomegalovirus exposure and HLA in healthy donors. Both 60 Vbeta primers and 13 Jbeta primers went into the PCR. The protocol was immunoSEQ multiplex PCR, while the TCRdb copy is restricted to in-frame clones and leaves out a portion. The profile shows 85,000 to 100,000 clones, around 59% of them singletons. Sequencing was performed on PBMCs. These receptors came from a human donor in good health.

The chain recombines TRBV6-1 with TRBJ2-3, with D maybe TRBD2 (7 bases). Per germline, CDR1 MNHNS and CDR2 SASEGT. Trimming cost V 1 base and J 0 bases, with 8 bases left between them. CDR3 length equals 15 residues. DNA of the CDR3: TGTGCCAGCAGTGAAGGCGGGGGCAGCACAGATACGCAGTATTTT. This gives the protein CASSEGGGSTDTQYF.

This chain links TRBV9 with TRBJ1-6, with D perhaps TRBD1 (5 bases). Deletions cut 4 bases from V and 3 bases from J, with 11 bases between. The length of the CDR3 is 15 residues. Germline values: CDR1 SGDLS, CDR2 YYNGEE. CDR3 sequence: CASSLTDSYNSPLHF. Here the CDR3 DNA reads TGTGCCAGCAGCCTAACCGACAGCTATAATTCACCCCTCCACTTT.

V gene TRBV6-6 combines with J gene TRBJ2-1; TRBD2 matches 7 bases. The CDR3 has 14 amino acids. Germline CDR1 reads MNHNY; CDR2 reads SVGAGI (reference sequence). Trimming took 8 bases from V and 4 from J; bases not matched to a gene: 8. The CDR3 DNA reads TGTGCCAGCCGTCTGGCGGGGGAGTACAATGAGCAGTTCTTC. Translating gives CASRLAGEYNEQFF.

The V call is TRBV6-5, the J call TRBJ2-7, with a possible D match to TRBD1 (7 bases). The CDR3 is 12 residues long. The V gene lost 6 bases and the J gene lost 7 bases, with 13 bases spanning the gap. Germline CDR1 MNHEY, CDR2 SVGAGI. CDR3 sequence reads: CASSPGGREQYF. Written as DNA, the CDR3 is TGTGCCAGCAGCCCAGGGGGGAGGGAGCAGTACTTC.

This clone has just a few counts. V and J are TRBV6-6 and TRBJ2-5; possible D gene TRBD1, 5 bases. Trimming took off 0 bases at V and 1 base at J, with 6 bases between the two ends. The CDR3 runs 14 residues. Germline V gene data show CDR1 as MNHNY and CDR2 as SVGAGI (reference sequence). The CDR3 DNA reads TGTGCCAGCAGTTACTCGACAGCCCAAGAGACCCAGTACTTC. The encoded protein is CASSYSTAQETQYF.

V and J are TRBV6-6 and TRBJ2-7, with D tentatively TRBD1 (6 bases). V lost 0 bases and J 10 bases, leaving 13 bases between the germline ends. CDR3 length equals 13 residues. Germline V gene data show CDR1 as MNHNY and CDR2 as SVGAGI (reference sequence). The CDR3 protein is CASSYSSPGHQYF. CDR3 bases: TGTGCCAGCAGTTACTCGAGTCCGGGACACCAGTACTTC.

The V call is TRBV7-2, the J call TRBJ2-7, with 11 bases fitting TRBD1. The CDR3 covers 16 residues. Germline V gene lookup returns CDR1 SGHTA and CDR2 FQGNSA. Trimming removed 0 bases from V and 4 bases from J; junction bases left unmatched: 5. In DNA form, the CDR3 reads TGTGCCAGCAGCTTAGCCGGGACAGGGGGGGAGTACGAGCAGTACTTC. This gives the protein CASSLAGTGGEYEQYF.

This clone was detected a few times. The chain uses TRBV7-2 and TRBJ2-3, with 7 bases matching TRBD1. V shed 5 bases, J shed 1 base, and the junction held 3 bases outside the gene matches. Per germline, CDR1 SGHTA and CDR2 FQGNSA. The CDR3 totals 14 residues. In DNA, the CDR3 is TGTGCCAGCAGCGTTCAGGGGGGCACAGATACGCAGTATTTT. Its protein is CASSVQGGTDTQYF.

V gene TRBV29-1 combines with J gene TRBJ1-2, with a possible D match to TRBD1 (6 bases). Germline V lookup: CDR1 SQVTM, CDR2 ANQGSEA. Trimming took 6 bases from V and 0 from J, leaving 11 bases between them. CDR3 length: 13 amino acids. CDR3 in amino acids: CSVKRGSNYGYTF. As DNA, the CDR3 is TGCAGCGTAAAAAGGGGGTCTAACTATGGCTACACCTTC.

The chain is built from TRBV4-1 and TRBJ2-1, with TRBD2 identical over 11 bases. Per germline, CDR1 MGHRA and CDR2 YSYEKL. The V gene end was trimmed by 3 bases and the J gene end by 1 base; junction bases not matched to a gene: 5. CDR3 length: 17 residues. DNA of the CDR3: TGCGCCAGCAGCCACTTTCTAGCGGGGGGTTCCTACAATGAGCAGTTCTTC. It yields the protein CASSHFLAGGSYNEQFF.

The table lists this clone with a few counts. The CDR3 spells CASSVVRGQGGYTF. The CDR3 DNA sequence: TGTGCCAGCAGCGTAGTCAGGGGGCAAGGTGGCTACACCTTC. The J gene is TRBJ1-2, the V gene TRBV9, with 8 bases lining up with TRBD1. The CDR3 contains 14 residues. V was clipped by 0 bases and J by 7 bases; unmatched bases: 5. Germline V gives CDR1 SGDLS, CDR2 YYNGEE.